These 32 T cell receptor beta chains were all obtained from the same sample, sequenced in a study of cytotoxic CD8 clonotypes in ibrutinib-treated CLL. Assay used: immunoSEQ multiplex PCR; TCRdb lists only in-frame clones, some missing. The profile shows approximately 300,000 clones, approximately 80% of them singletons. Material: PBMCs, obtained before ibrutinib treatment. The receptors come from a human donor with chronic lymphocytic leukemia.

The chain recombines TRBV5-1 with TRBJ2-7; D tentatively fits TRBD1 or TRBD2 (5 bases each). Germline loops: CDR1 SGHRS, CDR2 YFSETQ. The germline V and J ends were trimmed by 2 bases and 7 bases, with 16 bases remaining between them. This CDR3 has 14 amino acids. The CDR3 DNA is TGCGCCAGCAGCTTAGGGACGTTCCCCGGGGAGCAGTACTTC. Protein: CASSLGTFPGEQYF.

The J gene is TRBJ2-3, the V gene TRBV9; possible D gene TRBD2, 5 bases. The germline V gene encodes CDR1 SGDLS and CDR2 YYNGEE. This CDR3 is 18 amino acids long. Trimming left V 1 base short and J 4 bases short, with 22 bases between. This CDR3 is CASSVFDRAPGGADTQYF. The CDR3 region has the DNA TGTGCCAGCAGCGTATTCGATAGGGCTCCTGGAGGTGCAGATACGCAGTATTTT. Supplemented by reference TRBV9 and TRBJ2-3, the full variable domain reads DSGVTQTPKHLITATGQRVTLRCSPRSGDLSVYWYQQSLDQGLQFLIQYYNGEERAKGNILERFSAQQFPDLHSELNLSSLELGDSALYFCASSVFDRAPGGADTQYFGPGTRLTVL.

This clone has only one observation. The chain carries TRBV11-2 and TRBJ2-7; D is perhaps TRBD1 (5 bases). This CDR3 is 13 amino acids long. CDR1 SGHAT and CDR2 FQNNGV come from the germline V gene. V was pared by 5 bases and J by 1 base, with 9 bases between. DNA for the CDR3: TGTGCCAGCAGCCAAAGGGGATCCTACGAGCAGTACTTC. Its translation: CASSQRGSYEQYF.

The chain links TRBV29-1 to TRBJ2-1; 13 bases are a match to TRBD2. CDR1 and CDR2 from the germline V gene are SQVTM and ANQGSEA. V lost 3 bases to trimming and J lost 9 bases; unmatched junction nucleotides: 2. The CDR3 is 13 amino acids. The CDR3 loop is CSVDGTSGTEQFF. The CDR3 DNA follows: TGCAGCGTTGACGGGACTAGCGGGACTGAGCAGTTCTTC.

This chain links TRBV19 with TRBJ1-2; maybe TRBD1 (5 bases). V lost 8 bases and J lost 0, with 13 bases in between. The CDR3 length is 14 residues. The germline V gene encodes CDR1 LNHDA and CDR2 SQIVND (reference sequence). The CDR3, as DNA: TGTGCCAGTTATGGCAGGGCAGCTAACTATGGCTACACCTTC. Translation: CASYGRAANYGYTF.

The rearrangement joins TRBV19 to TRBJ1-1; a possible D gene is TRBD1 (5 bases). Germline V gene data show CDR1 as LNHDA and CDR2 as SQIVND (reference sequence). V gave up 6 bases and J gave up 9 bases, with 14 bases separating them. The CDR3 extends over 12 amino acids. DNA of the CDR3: TGTGCCAGTAGCTCGGCGGAGGGGAAAGCTTTCTTT. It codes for CASSSAEGKAFF.

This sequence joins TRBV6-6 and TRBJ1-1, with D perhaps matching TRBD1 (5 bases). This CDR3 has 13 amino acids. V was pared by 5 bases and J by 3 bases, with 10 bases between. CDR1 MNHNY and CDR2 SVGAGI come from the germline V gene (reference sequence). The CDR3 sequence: CASSLQGYTEAFF. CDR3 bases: TGTGCCAGCAGTCTTCAGGGTTACACTGAAGCTTTCTTT.

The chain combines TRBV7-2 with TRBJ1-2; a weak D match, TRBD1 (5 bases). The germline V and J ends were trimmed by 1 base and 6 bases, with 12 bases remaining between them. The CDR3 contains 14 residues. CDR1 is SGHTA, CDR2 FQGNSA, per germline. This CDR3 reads CASSLVLAGHGYTF. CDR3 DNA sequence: TGTGCCAGCAGCTTAGTCTTGGCAGGGCATGGCTACACCTTC.

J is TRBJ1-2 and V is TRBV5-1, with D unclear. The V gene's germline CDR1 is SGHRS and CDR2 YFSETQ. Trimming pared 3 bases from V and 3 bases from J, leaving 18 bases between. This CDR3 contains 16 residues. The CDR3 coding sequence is TGCGCCAGCAGCTCAGTCTCCGGTTTCCTTTACTATGGCTACACCTTC. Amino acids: CASSSVSGFLYYGYTF.

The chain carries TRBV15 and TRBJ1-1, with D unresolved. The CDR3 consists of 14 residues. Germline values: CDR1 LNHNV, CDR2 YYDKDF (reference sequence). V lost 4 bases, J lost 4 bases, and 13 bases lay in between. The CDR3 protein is CATSTRAWATEAFF. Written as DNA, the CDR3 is TGTGCCACCAGCACAAGAGCCTGGGCCACTGAAGCTTTCTTT.

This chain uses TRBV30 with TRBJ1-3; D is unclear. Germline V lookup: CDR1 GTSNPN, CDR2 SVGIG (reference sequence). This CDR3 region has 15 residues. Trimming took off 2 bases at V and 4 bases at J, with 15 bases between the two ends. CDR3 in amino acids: CAWSNGLGEGNTIYF. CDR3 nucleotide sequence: TGTGCCTGGAGTAACGGACTGGGCGAAGGAAACACCATATATTTT.

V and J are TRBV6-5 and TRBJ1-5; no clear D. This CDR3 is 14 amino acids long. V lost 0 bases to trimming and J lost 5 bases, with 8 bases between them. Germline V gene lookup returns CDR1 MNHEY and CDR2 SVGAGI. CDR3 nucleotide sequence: TGTGCCAGCAGTTACTCGAGGGTCTATCAGCCCCAGCATTTT. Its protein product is CASSYSRVYQPQHF.

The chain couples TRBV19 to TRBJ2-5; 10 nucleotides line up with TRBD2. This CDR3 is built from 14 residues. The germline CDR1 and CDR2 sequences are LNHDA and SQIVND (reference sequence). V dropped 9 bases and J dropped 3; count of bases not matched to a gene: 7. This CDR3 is CASNPSGGKETQYF. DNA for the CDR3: TGTGCCAGCAACCCTAGCGGGGGTAAAGAGACCCAGTACTTC.

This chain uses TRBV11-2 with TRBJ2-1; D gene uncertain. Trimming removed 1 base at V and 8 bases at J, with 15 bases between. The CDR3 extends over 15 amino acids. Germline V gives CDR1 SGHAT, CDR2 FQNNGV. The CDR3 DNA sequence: TGTGCCAGCAGCTTAGGAGCCCAGACCCCCTATGAGCAGTTCTTC. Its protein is CASSLGAQTPYEQFF.

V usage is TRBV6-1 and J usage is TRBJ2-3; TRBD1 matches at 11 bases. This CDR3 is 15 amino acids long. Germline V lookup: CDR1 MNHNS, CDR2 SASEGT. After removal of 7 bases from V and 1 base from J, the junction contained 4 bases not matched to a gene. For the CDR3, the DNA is TGTGCCAGCACGCGGACAGGGGGCCGCACAGATACGCAGTATTTT. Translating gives CASTRTGGRTDTQYF.

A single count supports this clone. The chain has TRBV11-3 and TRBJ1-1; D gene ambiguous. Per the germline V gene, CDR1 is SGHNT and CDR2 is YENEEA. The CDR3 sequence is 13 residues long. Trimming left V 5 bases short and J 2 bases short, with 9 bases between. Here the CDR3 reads CASSTRPNTEAFF. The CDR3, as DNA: TGTGCCAGCAGCACCCGACCAAACACTGAAGCTTTCTTT.

The CDR3 DNA is TGTGCCAGCAGCTTGGGTAGCGGGAGTGGCTACGAGCAGTACTTC. Amino acid sequence: CASSLGSGSGYEQYF. This sequence joins TRBV5-6 and TRBJ2-7, with 9 bases aligning to TRBD2. V gave up 0 bases and J gave up 3 bases; unmatched junction bases: 4. CDR3 length: 15 amino acids. Germline values: CDR1 SGHDT, CDR2 YYEEEE.

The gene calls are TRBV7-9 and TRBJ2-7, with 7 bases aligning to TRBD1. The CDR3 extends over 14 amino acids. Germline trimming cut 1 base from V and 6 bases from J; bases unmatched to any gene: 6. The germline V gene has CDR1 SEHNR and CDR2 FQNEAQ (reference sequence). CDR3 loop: CASSLGDRLSEQYF. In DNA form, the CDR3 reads TGTGCCAGCAGCTTAGGGGACAGATTATCCGAGCAGTACTTC.

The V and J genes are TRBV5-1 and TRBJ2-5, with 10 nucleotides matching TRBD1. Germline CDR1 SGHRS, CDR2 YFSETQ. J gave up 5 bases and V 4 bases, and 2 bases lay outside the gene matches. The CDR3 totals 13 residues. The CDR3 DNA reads TGCGCCAGCAGCACGGACAGGGGGGAGACCCAGTACTTC. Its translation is CASSTDRGETQYF.

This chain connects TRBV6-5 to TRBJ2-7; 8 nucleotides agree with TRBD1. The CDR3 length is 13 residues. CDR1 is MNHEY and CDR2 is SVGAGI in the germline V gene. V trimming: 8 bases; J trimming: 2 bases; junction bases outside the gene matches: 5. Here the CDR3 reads CASARDRPYEQYF. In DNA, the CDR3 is TGTGCCAGCGCCCGGGACAGGCCCTACGAGCAGTACTTC.

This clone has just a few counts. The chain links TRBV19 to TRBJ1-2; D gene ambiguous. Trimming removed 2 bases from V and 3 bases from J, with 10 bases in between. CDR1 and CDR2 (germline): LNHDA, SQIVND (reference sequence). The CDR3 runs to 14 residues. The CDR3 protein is CASSITLADYGYTF. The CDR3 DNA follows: TGTGCCAGTAGTATAACGCTCGCTGACTATGGCTACACCTTC.

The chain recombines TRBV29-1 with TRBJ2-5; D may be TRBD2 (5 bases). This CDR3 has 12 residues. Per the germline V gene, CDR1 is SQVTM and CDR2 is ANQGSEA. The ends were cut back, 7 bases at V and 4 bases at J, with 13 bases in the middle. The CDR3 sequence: CSARPAGETQYF. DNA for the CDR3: TGCAGCGCGCGCCCGGCGGGAGAGACCCAGTACTTC.

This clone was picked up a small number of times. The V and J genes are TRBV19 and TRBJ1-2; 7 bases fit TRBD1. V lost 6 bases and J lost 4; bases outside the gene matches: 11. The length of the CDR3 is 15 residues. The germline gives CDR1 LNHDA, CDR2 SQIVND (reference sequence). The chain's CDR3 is CASSPGDRARYGYTF. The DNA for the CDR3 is TGTGCCAGTAGCCCCGGTGACAGGGCGCGCTATGGCTACACCTTC.

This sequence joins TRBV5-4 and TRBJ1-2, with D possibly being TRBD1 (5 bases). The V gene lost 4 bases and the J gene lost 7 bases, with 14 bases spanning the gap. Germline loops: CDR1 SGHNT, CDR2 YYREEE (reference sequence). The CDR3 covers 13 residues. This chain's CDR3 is CASSGTGSGGYTF. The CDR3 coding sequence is TGTGCCAGCAGCGGGACGGGTTCGGGTGGCTACACCTTC.

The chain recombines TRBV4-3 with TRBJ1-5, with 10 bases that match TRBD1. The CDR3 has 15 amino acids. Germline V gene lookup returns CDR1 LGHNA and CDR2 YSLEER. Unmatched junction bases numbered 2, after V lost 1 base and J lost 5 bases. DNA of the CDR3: TGCGCCAGCAGCCAAGGGACAGGGGGGCATCAGCCCCAGCATTTT. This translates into CASSQGTGGHQPQHF.

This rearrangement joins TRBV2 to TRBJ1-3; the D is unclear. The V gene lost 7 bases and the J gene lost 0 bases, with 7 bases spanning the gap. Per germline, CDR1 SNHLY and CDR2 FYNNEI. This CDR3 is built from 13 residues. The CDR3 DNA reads TGTGCCAGCACAGCTATCTCTGGAAACACCATATATTTT. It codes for CASTAISGNTIYF.

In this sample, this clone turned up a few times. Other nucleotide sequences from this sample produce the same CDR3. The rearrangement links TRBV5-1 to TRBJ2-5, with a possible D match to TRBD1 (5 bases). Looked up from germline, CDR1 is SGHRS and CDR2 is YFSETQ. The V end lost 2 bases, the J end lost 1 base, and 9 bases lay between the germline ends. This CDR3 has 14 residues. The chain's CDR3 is CASSLGHGQETQYF. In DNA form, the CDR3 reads TGCGCCAGCAGCTTAGGACATGGCCAAGAGACCCAGTACTTC.

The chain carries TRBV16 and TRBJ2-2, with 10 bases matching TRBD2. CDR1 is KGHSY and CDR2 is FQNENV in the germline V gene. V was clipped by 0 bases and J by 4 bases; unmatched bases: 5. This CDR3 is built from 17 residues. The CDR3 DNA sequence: TGTGCCAGCAGCCAATCGGCCGGGACTAGCGTCACCGGGGAGCTGTTTTTT. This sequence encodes CASSQSAGTSVTGELFF.

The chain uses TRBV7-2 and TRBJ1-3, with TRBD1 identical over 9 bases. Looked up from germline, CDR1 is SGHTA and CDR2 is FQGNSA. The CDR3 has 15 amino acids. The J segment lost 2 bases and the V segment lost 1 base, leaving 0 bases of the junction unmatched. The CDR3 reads CASSLGQGAGNTIYF. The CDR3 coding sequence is TGTGCCAGCAGCTTAGGACAGGGGGCTGGAAACACCATATATTTT.

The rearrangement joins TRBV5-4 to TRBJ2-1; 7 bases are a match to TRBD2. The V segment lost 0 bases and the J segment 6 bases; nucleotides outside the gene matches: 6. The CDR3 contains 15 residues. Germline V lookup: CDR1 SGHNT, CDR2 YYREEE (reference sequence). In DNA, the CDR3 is TGTGCCAGCAGCTTGGCCACTAGCGTAACCAATGAGCAGTTCTTC. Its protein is CASSLATSVTNEQFF.

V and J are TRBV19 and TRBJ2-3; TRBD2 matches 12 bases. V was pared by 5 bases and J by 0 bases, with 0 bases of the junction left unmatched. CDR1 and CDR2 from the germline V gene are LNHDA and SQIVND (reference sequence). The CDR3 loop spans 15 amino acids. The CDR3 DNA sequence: TGTGCCAGTAGTGGGACTAGCGGGAGCACAGATACGCAGTATTTT. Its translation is CASSGTSGSTDTQYF.

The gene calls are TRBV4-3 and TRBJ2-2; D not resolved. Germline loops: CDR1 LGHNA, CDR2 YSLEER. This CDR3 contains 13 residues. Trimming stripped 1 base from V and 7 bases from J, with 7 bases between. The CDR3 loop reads CASSQVPLGELFF. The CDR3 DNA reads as TGCGCCAGCAGCCAAGTTCCCCTCGGGGAGCTGTTTTTT.